Listed below are T cell receptor beta chains from one sample, sequenced in a study of CD8 T cells in ankylosing spondylitis. Each CDR3 protein is one row after TCRdb ran MiXCR on the 5' RACE reads. Of around 890,000 distinct CDR3 sequences in the sample, approximately 10% were seen once. The material sequenced was blood, either unsorted or a sorted T cell fraction (not recorded which). The receptor source for this set is a male donor with ankylosing spondylitis. Both conserved end residues are part of each CDR3. The D gene is left open where the match is weak. Expanded clones get a size class; other rows say once, few or many, or leave the size out.

J gene: TRBJ2-3
clone size: few
V gene: TRBV20-1
D gene: NA
CDR3 DNA: TGCAGTGCCCACGGGACTTTGCTGATGGCCTCTCACACAGATACGCAGTATTTT
CDR3 protein: CSAHGTLLMASHTDTQYF

J gene: TRBJ2-6
clone size: few
V gene: TRBV27
D gene: NA
CDR3 DNA: TGTGCCAGCAGTTTATTTAATGGGGCCAACGTCCTGACTTTC
CDR3 protein: CASSLFNGANVLTF

J gene: TRBJ2-7
clone size: many
V gene: TRBV12-3/TRBV12-4
D gene: NA
CDR3 DNA: TGTGCCAGCAGTTTAATGGGCGGATTTAACTACGAGCAGTACTTC
CDR3 protein: CASSLMGGFNYEQYF

J gene: TRBJ1-5
clone size: few
V gene: TRBV2
D gene: NA
CDR3 DNA: TGTGCCAGCAGGGCGGATCCCCTGTGGGACCAGCCCCAGCATTTT
CDR3 protein: CASRADPLWDQPQHF

J gene: TRBJ1-1
clone size: NA
V gene: TRBV29-1
D gene: TRBD1
CDR3 DNA: TGCAGCGTGGGACAGCCCTTGAACACTGAAGCTTTCTTT
CDR3 protein: CSVGQPLNTEAFF

J gene: TRBJ2-2
clone size: many
V gene: TRBV4-3
D gene: NA
CDR3 DNA: TGCGCCAGCAGCCACCTCGACGGAACGGACGGGGAGCTGTTTTTT
CDR3 protein: CASSHLDGTDGELFF

J gene: TRBJ2-1
clone size: few
V gene: TRBV20-1
D gene: NA
CDR3 DNA: TGCAGTGCTACCCAGGGAGCTGAGCAGTTCTTC
CDR3 protein: CSATQGAEQFF

J gene: TRBJ2-7
clone size: NA
V gene: TRBV7-9
D gene: TRBD2
CDR3 DNA: TGTGCCAGCAGCCTATTGACTAGCAGTCCCTACGAGCAGTACTTC
CDR3 protein: CASSLLTSSPYEQYF

J gene: TRBJ2-7
clone size: few
V gene: TRBV6-9
D gene: NA
CDR3 DNA: TGTGCCAGCCCGAGACAGCTCTACGAGCAGTACTTC
CDR3 protein: CASPRQLYEQYF

J gene: TRBJ1-2
clone size: NA
V gene: TRBV28
D gene: NA
CDR3 DNA: TGTGCCAGCACCCCAGGGGCGGTGAGCAACTATGGCTACACCTTC
CDR3 protein: CASTPGAVSNYGYTF

J gene: TRBJ2-1
clone size: few
V gene: TRBV5-1
D gene: NA
CDR3 DNA: TGCGCCAGCAGCTTTCTCGGCCCTGGATCCTACAATGAGCAGTTCTTC
CDR3 protein: CASSFLGPGSYNEQFF

J gene: TRBJ2-5
clone size: NA
V gene: TRBV18
D gene: TRBD1
CDR3 DNA: TGTGCCAGCTCATCCGGAGGACAGGGAGTCTTGGAGACCCAGTACTTC
CDR3 protein: CASSSGGQGVLETQYF

J gene: TRBJ2-7
clone size: NA
V gene: TRBV10-3
D gene: TRBD2
CDR3 DNA: TGTGCCATCAGTGAGTCACCTTCAGCGGGGAGCTCCTACGAGCAGTACTTC
CDR3 protein: CAISESPSAGSSYEQYF

J gene: TRBJ2-3
clone size: NA
V gene: TRBV20-1
D gene: NA
CDR3 DNA: TGCAGCGCCCAAGCCCGGACAGTTAGCACAGATACGCAGTATTTT
CDR3 protein: CSAQARTVSTDTQYF

J gene: TRBJ1-2
clone size: few
V gene: TRBV7-9
D gene: NA
CDR3 DNA: TGTGCCAGCAGCTCCTCCGGGGGGATTAACTATGGCTACACCTTC
CDR3 protein: CASSSSGGINYGYTF

J gene: TRBJ2-6
clone size: many
V gene: TRBV6-2/TRBV6-3
D gene: NA
CDR3 DNA: TGTGCCAGCAGTTACACGGGCTCAGGGGCCAACGTCCTGACTTTC
CDR3 protein: CASSYTGSGANVLTF

J gene: TRBJ2-5
clone size: few
V gene: TRBV5-1
D gene: TRBD1
CDR3 DNA: TGCGCCAGCAGCATAAGCGACAGGGCCCAAGAGACCCAGTACTTC
CDR3 protein: CASSISDRAQETQYF

J gene: TRBJ2-2
clone size: few
V gene: TRBV7-2
D gene: NA
CDR3 DNA: TGTGCCAGCAGCTCTGACAGGTTGACCGGGGAGCTGTTTTTT
CDR3 protein: CASSSDRLTGELFF

J gene: TRBJ1-5
clone size: few
V gene: TRBV27
D gene: NA
CDR3 DNA: TGTGCCAGCAGGGGGGAAGGTGGGTACAGCAATCAGCCCCAGCATTTT
CDR3 protein: CASRGEGGYSNQPQHF

J gene: TRBJ1-4
clone size: few
V gene: TRBV12-3/TRBV12-4
D gene: TRBD1
CDR3 DNA: TGTGCCTCCGGGCGCGCAGGGGGGTTGGTGGAAAAACTGTTTTTT
CDR3 protein: CASGRAGGLVEKLFF

J gene: TRBJ2-1
clone size: NA
V gene: TRBV20-1
D gene: NA
CDR3 DNA: TGCAGTGCTAGCTTTGCGGGCTCAAGGAATGAGCAGTTCTTC
CDR3 protein: CSASFAGSRNEQFF

J gene: TRBJ2-7
clone size: NA
V gene: TRBV6-2/TRBV6-3
D gene: NA
CDR3 DNA: TGTGCCAGCAGTTACAAGCAGGGGAACTACGAGCAGTACTTC
CDR3 protein: CASSYKQGNYEQYF

J gene: TRBJ2-2
clone size: NA
V gene: TRBV5-1
D gene: TRBD1
CDR3 DNA: TGCGCCAGCAGGGGTCAGGGGGCTATCGGGGAGCTGTTTTTT
CDR3 protein: CASRGQGAIGELFF

J gene: TRBJ2-7
clone size: NA
V gene: TRBV7-9
D gene: TRBD2
CDR3 DNA: TGTGCCAGCAGCCCTGGGGCGGGGGGCGAGCAGTACTTC
CDR3 protein: CASSPGAGGEQYF

J gene: TRBJ2-4
clone size: few
V gene: TRBV6-2/TRBV6-3
D gene: NA
CDR3 DNA: TGTGCCAGTACTCCGGGCGTCGGAAACATTCAGTACTTC
CDR3 protein: CASTPGVGNIQYF

J gene: TRBJ2-6
clone size: few
V gene: TRBV12-3/TRBV12-4
D gene: NA
CDR3 DNA: TGTGCCAGCAGCCCGACTTTAGGTTACTCTGGGGCCAACGTCCTGACTTTC
CDR3 protein: CASSPTLGYSGANVLTF

J gene: TRBJ1-1
clone size: few
V gene: TRBV6-1
D gene: TRBD1
CDR3 DNA: TGTGCCAGCCGGACAGGCGGTTTTCCTGAAGCTTTCTTT
CDR3 protein: CASRTGGFPEAFF

J gene: TRBJ1-4
clone size: NA
V gene: TRBV5-1
D gene: TRBD1
CDR3 DNA: TGCGCCAGCAGATTGGTAGGGGGCCATGAAAAACTGTTTTTT
CDR3 protein: CASRLVGGHEKLFF

J gene: TRBJ1-4
clone size: many
V gene: TRBV20-1
D gene: TRBD1
CDR3 DNA: TGCAGTGCTAGACGACAGGGAGCCCTGACCAATGAAAAACTGTTTTTT
CDR3 protein: CSARRQGALTNEKLFF

J gene: TRBJ2-6
clone size: NA
V gene: TRBV18
D gene: NA
CDR3 DNA: TGTGCCAGCTCACCACCGGGGGCTGGGGCCAACGTCCTGACTTTC
CDR3 protein: CASSPPGAGANVLTF

J gene: TRBJ2-1
clone size: NA
V gene: TRBV10-3
D gene: NA
CDR3 DNA: TGTGCCATCAGTGGCGACAGAAACAATGAGCAGTTCTTC
CDR3 protein: CAISGDRNNEQFF

J gene: TRBJ2-7
clone size: few
V gene: TRBV28
D gene: NA
CDR3 DNA: TGTGCCAGCCGGACCTTCCGGGCCCTGCCGTACGAGCAGTACTTC
CDR3 protein: CASRTFRALPYEQYF

J gene: TRBJ2-5
clone size: NA
V gene: TRBV7-9
D gene: NA
CDR3 DNA: TGTGCCAGCAGCCGGACGGAACAAGAGACCCAGTACTTC
CDR3 protein: CASSRTEQETQYF

J gene: TRBJ2-6
clone size: many
V gene: TRBV7-2
D gene: NA
CDR3 DNA: TGTGCCAGCAGCTCCACCTCTGGGGCCAACGTCCTGACTTTC
CDR3 protein: CASSSTSGANVLTF

J gene: TRBJ1-4
clone size: NA
V gene: TRBV6-1
D gene: NA
CDR3 DNA: TGTGCCAGCAGGCGACTCGCGACTAATGAAAAACTGTTTTTT
CDR3 protein: CASRRLATNEKLFF

J gene: TRBJ2-1
clone size: NA
V gene: TRBV5-1
D gene: TRBD2
CDR3 DNA: TGCGCCAGCAGTTACGGGACTAGCAGCGATGAGCAGTTCTTC
CDR3 protein: CASSYGTSSDEQFF

J gene: TRBJ1-2
clone size: many
V gene: TRBV29-1
D gene: NA
CDR3 DNA: TGCAGCGTTGACCCTACGCAGGGGCACTATGGCTACACCTTC
CDR3 protein: CSVDPTQGHYGYTF

J gene: TRBJ1-1
clone size: many
V gene: TRBV5-1
D gene: NA
CDR3 DNA: TGCGCCAGCAGCTACGGCCTTGATACTGAAGCTTTCTTT
CDR3 protein: CASSYGLDTEAFF

J gene: TRBJ2-5
clone size: few
V gene: TRBV6-5
D gene: NA
CDR3 DNA: TGTGCCAGCAGTTGGACAAACGGGTGGCGGCAAGAGACCCAGTACTTC
CDR3 protein: CASSWTNGWRQETQYF

J gene: TRBJ1-2
clone size: NA
V gene: TRBV12-3/TRBV12-4
D gene: NA
CDR3 DNA: TGTGCCAGTTCGACCTGGGGGGGCGGGTATGGCTACACCTTC
CDR3 protein: CASSTWGGGYGYTF

J gene: TRBJ2-5
clone size: NA
V gene: TRBV5-1
D gene: NA
CDR3 DNA: TGCGCCAGCAGCTTGGCACCAGCGGTAGGGACCCAGTACTTC
CDR3 protein: CASSLAPAVGTQYF

J gene: TRBJ2-5
clone size: few
V gene: TRBV10-3
D gene: NA
CDR3 DNA: TGTGCCATCAGTGAGTCAAATCAAGAGACCCAGTACTTC
CDR3 protein: CAISESNQETQYF

J gene: TRBJ1-2
clone size: many
V gene: TRBV10-3
D gene: TRBD1
CDR3 DNA: TGTGCCATCAGGGGACAGGGGGCTAACTATGGCTACACCTTC
CDR3 protein: CAIRGQGANYGYTF

J gene: TRBJ2-5
clone size: few
V gene: TRBV4-3
D gene: NA
CDR3 DNA: TGCGCCAGCAGCCAAGTGACGGGGAGTGAGACCCAGTACTTC
CDR3 protein: CASSQVTGSETQYF

J gene: TRBJ2-7
clone size: NA
V gene: TRBV20-1
D gene: NA
CDR3 DNA: TGCAGTGCTATACCGGGATCCCACTCCTACGAGCAGTACTTC
CDR3 protein: CSAIPGSHSYEQYF